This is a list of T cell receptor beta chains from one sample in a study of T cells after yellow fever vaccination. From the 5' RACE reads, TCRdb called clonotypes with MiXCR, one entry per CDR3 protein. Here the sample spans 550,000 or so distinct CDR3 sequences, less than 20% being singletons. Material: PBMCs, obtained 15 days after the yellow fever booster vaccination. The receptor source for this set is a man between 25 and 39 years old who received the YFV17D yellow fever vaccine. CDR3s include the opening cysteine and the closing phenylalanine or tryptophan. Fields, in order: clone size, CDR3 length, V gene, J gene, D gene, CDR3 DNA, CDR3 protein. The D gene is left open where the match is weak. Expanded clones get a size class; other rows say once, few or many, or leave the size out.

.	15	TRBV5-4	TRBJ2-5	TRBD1	TGTGCCAGCAGCACATATTCAGGGGGCATCGAGACCCAGTACTTC	CASSTYSGGIETQYF
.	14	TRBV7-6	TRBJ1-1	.	TGTGCCAGCAGCTTAAGGGGGAGCCGGACTGAAGCTTTCTTT	CASSLRGSRTEAFF
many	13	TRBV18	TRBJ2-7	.	TGTGCCAGCTCTCCTGGGGGGACCTACGAGCAGTACTTC	CASSPGGTYEQYF
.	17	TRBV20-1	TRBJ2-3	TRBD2	TGCAGTGCCTGGAACCCAACGGGCGGGAGGGCCACAGATACGCAGTATTTT	CSAWNPTGGRATDTQYF
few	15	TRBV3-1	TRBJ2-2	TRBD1	TGTGCCAGCAGCCATACCGGGACAGTCACCGGGGAGCTGTTTTTT	CASSHTGTVTGELFF
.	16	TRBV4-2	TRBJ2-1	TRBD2	TGTGCCAGCAGCCAAGTCACGGGACTAGCAATCAATGAGCAGTTCTTC	CASSQVTGLAINEQFF
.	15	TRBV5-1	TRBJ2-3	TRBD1	TGCGCCAGCAGCCAAACAGGGGAACCCACAGATACGCAGTATTTT	CASSQTGEPTDTQYF
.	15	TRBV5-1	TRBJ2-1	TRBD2	TGCGCCAGCAGCTTGGAGGGAGGGCTCTACAATGAGCAGTTCTTC	CASSLEGGLYNEQFF
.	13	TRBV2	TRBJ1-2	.	TGTGCCAGCAGTGGGGGAAGTAACTATGGCTACACCTTC	CASSGGSNYGYTF
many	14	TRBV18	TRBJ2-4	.	TGTGCCAGCAGCTTGGGACTAGCCAAAAACATTCAGTACTTC	CASSLGLAKNIQYF
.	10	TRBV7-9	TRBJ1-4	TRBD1	TGTGCGACAGGGGTCGAAAAACTGTTTTTT	CATGVEKLFF
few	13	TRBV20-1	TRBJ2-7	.	TGCAGTGCTAGAGTTAGCGGATTATACGAGCAGTACTTC	CSARVSGLYEQYF
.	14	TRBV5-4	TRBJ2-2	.	TGTGCCAGCAGCTTGGCCCAGGACACCGGGGAGCTGTTTTTT	CASSLAQDTGELFF
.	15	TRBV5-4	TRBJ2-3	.	TGTGCCAGCAGCTTCGGAAGTTCTAGCACAGATACGCAGTATTTT	CASSFGSSSTDTQYF
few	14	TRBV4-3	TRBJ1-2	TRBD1	TGCGCCAGCAGCCGAGTACAGGGGGAGGATGGCTACACCTTC	CASSRVQGEDGYTF
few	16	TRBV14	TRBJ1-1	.	TGTGCCAGCAGCCAAGTCACAGGTTCTCCGAACACTGAAGCTTTCTTT	CASSQVTGSPNTEAFF
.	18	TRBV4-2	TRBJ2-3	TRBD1	TGTGCCAGCAGCACCTCATTTCCCGGGACAGGCCTTACAGATACGCAGTATTTT	CASSTSFPGTGLTDTQYF
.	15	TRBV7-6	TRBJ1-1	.	TGTGCCAGCAGCTTAGGATCAGGGGTTTACACTGAAGCTTTCTTT	CASSLGSGVYTEAFF
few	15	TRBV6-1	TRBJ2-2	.	TGTGCCAGCAGCCGGGACTTCCCGAACACCGGGGAGCTGTTTTTT	CASSRDFPNTGELFF
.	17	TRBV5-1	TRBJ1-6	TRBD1	TGCGCCAGCAGCTTGACCGCTCCTGACAGGGGAAGTTCACCCCTCCACTTT	CASSLTAPDRGSSPLHF
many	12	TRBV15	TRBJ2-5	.	TGTGCCACCAGCACGCATCAAGAGACCCAGTACTTC	CATSTHQETQYF
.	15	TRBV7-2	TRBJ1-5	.	TGTGCCAGCAGCTTGAATTACCATAGCAATCAGCCCCAGCATTTT	CASSLNYHSNQPQHF